This is a list of T cell receptor beta chains from one sample in a study of blood T cells in healthy people across ages. TCRdb ran MiXCR on the 5' RACE reads and lists one entry per CDR3 protein. The table records 650,000 to 950,000 distinct CDR3 sequences, 40% to 50% of them present only once. Sample: blood. Every receptor here comes from a man aged 60-69 years in good health. Each CDR3 is given with its conserved first and last residue. Each record gives: clone size, D gene, V gene, J gene, CDR3 DNA, CDR3 protein. D genes are given only for firm matches. A clone size is listed for some rows: how often the clone was seen (once, few, many), or a class if it is expanded.

NA,NA,TRBV5-1,TRBJ2-3,TGCGTCAGCAGCTTGGAGGAAGATACGCAGTATTTT,CVSSLEEDTQYF
NA,TRBD2,TRBV4-3,TRBJ2-3,TGCGCCAGCAGCCAAGATCGCCGGGCGGGGGGGAACACAGATACGCAGTATTTT,CASSQDRRAGGNTDTQYF
NA,NA,TRBV13,TRBJ2-5,TGTGCCAGCAGCGCCCCCCAACTTGGAGAGACCCAGTACTTC,CASSAPQLGETQYF
many,NA,TRBV18,TRBJ2-3,TGTGCCAGCTCATCCCTTCGGGACACAGATACGCAGTATTTT,CASSSLRDTDTQYF
NA,NA,TRBV7-2,TRBJ2-1,TGTGCCAGCAGCCTGACAGGAGATGGGTACAATGAGCAGTTCTTC,CASSLTGDGYNEQFF
NA,NA,TRBV28,TRBJ2-1,TGTGCCAGCAGGCCCTCGGGACAAGACTACAATGAGCAGTTCTTC,CASRPSGQDYNEQFF
NA,TRBD1,TRBV15,TRBJ2-7,TGTGCCACCAGCAGAGACAGGGGGCTAAGCTCCTACAAGCAGTACTTC,CATSRDRGLSSYKQYF
few,NA,TRBV7-9,TRBJ2-7,TGTGCCAGCAGCTCAGGGATTTCGGAGCAGTACTTC,CASSSGISEQYF
NA,NA,TRBV28,TRBJ2-7,TGTGCCAGCAGCGGACCAACCTCCTACGAGCAGTACTTC,CASSGPTSYEQYF
NA,NA,TRBV20-1,TRBJ2-1,TGCAGTGCTAGGAAGCGTCGGGGCTCCTACAATGAGCAGTTCTTC,CSARKRRGSYNEQFF
NA,TRBD1,TRBV20-1,TRBJ2-5,TGCAGTGGAGCAGGGGGCCAAGAGACCCAGTACTTC,CSGAGGQETQYF
NA,NA,TRBV5-4,TRBJ2-7,TGTGCCAGCAGCTTGTCCCTCGATTCTATGGCTCGCGAGCAGTACTTC,CASSLSLDSMAREQYF
many,TRBD1,TRBV12-3/TRBV12-4,TRBJ2-4,TGTGCCAGCAGTTTTCGTTGGAGGGGACAGGGTGGGGACATTCAGTACTTC,CASSFRWRGQGGDIQYF
NA,TRBD1,TRBV29-1,TRBJ2-7,TGCAGCGTTAGGGGGCGGCTCACTTTGGACGAGCAGTACTTC,CSVRGRLTLDEQYF